This T cell receptor (beta chain) was sequenced for a study of blood T cell repertoires in COVID-19. Across the whole study: Specimens from acute and convalescent COVID-19 originated in the United States, Italy and Spain. PBMCs, B-cell-depleted T cells, or T cells provided the cDNA or gDNA that made up the material.

In the original analysis: Nucleated cell counts were estimated from reference gene primer amplification. The table came from immunoSEQ multiplex PCR; TCRdb's copy has only in-frame clones and leaves some out. For V, J and clone size, that table is used; D and trimming come from the DNA. The sample holds about 120,000 clones, around nine tenths seen once. Germline loops: CDR1 SGHKS, CDR2 YYEKEE (reference sequence). The CDR3 loop spans 15 amino acids. Losses at the gene ends were 0 bases for V and 5 bases for J; bases not matched to a gene: 6. Sequenced: peripheral blood. This sequence was found in a human donor with active COVID-19. The donor label of this sample is uncertain. J is TRBJ1-1 and V is TRBV5-5; 8 bases fit TRBD1. The CDR3 sequence is CASSLAVRGRTEAFF. The CDR3 DNA reads as TGTGCCAGCAGCTTGGCTGTCAGGGGGCGGACTGAAGCTTTCTTT.